This entry lists 29 T cell receptor beta chains sequenced from one sample in a study of blood T cell repertoires in COVID-19. Clones were read by immunoSEQ multiplex PCR, and TCRdb kept only the in-frame ones, dropping some. The table has 65,000 to 80,000 clones, roughly 90% seen once. Sample: peripheral blood. The receptors were sampled from a man aged 50 to 59 with active COVID-19.

The chain links TRBV6-5 to TRBJ2-3; D unclear. The V gene lost 11 bases and the J gene lost 0 bases, with 15 bases spanning the gap. CDR1 MNHEY and CDR2 SVGAGI come from the germline V gene. The CDR3 loop spans 14 amino acids. CDR3 nucleotides: TGTGCCGTCGCAGGCTCCTGGAGCACAGATACGCAGTATTTT. As protein: CAVAGSWSTDTQYF.

The genes are TRBV5-8 and TRBJ2-7, with a tentative D call TRBD2 (5 bases). The ends were cut back, 7 bases at V and 1 base at J, with 15 bases in the middle. CDR1 is SGHTS, CDR2 YDEGEE, per germline. There are 14 residues in the CDR3. CDR3 sequence reads: CASFRSGISYEQYF. CDR3 coding DNA: TGTGCCAGCTTTCGCTCGGGGATTTCCTACGAGCAGTACTTC. Filled out from reference TRBV5-8 and TRBJ2-7, the complete variable domain reads EAGVTQSPTHLIKTRGQQATLRCSPISGHTSVYWYQQALGLGLQFLLWYDEGEERNRGNFPPRFSGRQFPNYSSELNVNALELEDSALYLCASFRSGISYEQYFGPGTRLTVT.

The CDR3 DNA reads TGTGCCAGCATTTATGAAGTTGGACTCAATGAGCAGTTCTTC. This gives the protein CASIYEVGLNEQFF. This sequence joins TRBV2 and TRBJ2-1; weak D call: TRBD2 (5 bases). Trimming left V 7 bases short and J 6 bases short, with 16 bases between. The CDR3 runs 14 residues. The germline CDR1 and CDR2 sequences are SNHLY and FYNNEI.

The chain employs TRBV11-3 and TRBJ2-1, with 14 bases lining up with TRBD2. There are 16 residues in the CDR3. Germline V CDR1 and CDR2: SGHNT, YENEEA. The junction had 6 bases not matched to a gene; V was cut back by 4 bases and J by 7 bases. The CDR3 sequence: CASSSPGTSGSNEQFF. CDR3 in DNA: TGTGCCAGCAGCTCGCCCGGGACTAGCGGGAGTAATGAGCAGTTCTTC.

This chain's CDR3 is CASSSGLGSQETQYF. DNA for the CDR3: TGTGCCAGCAGCTCGGGACTCGGGAGTCAAGAGACCCAGTACTTC. The chain carries TRBV6-6 and TRBJ2-5; TRBD2 might be the D (6 bases). CDR1 is MNHNY and CDR2 is SVGAGI in the germline V gene (reference sequence). Trimming took off 6 bases at V and 2 bases at J, with 16 bases between the two ends. CDR3 length: 15 residues.

The rearrangement links TRBV18 to TRBJ1-2, with 7 bases identical to TRBD1. V was pared by 4 bases and J by 3 bases, with 8 bases of the junction left unmatched. The CDR3 totals 15 residues. Germline loops: CDR1 KGHSH, CDR2 LQKENI. CDR3 in amino acids: CASSLRQGFDYGYTF. In nucleotides, the CDR3 is TGTGCCAGCTCACTAAGACAGGGCTTTGACTATGGCTACACCTTC.

The chain couples TRBV11-1 to TRBJ1-1; D gene unclear. Trimming removed 1 base at V and 10 bases at J, with 13 bases between. There are 13 residues in the CDR3. In germline, CDR1 is SGHAT, CDR2 FQDESV (reference sequence). CDR3 loop: CASSLGERGRAFF. As DNA, the CDR3 is TGTGCCAGCAGCTTAGGCGAAAGAGGGAGAGCTTTCTTT.

This rearrangement joins TRBV3-1 (or the pseudogene TRBV3-2) to TRBJ2-1; weak D call: TRBD2 (6 bases). Germline assignment: CDR1 LGHDT and CDR2 YNNKEL (reference sequence). Trimming removed 6 bases from V and 8 bases from J, with 17 bases in between. The CDR3 loop spans 14 amino acids. CDR3 amino acids: CASRSSGSGYEQFF. CDR3 DNA: TGTGCCAGCAGGAGTTCCGGGAGTGGGTATGAGCAGTTCTTC.

The V call is TRBV5-1, the J call TRBJ2-3; D perhaps matches TRBD2 (5 bases). The V gene lost 0 bases and the J gene lost 1 base, with 12 bases spanning the gap. Germline CDR1 is SGHRS and CDR2 is YFSETQ. There are 16 residues in the CDR3. As DNA, the CDR3 is TGCGCCAGCAGCTTGGGGTCCAGCGGTGGCACAGATACGCAGTATTTT. It specifies CASSLGSSGGTDTQYF.

The CDR3 DNA follows: TGTGCCACCTCGGCGGGACTAGTTGTCTACGAGCAGTACTTC. This codes for CATSAGLVVYEQYF. The genes are TRBV10-3 and TRBJ2-7; 8 bases match TRBD2. V trimming: 10 bases; J trimming: 3 bases; junction bases outside the gene matches: 11. The CDR3 has 14 residues. The germline gives CDR1 ENHRY, CDR2 SYGVKD.

A single count supports this clone. The chain couples TRBV28 to TRBJ2-3; 8 bases fit TRBD2. V gave up 7 bases and J gave up 3 bases; unmatched junction bases: 12. This CDR3 contains 16 residues. From germline, CDR1 is MDHEN and CDR2 SYDVKM. DNA of the CDR3: TGTGCCAGCACCTACGGCGGGGCTAGCGGGACAGATACGCAGTATTTT. Encoded protein: CASTYGGASGTDTQYF.

By share, this clone counts as medium-sized. The chain is built from TRBV19 and TRBJ2-1, with 12 bases identical to TRBD2. The CDR3 consists of 16 residues. V was pared by 3 bases and J by 12 bases, with 12 bases of the junction left unmatched. Germline assignment: CDR1 LNHDA and CDR2 SQIVND (reference sequence). The CDR3 spells CASSMILTSGGMRQFF. DNA for the CDR3: TGTGCCAGTAGTATGATACTGACTAGCGGGGGAATGAGGCAGTTCTTC.

The rearrangement uses TRBV5-1 and TRBJ2-7; D is possibly TRBD1 (5 bases). V was shortened by 4 bases and J by 1 base, with 9 bases between the two germline ends. The CDR3 spans 13 residues. Per germline, CDR1 SGHRS and CDR2 YFSETQ. CDR3 DNA: TGCGCCAGCAGCCTGACAGCTTCCTACGAGCAGTACTTC. This encodes CASSLTASYEQYF.

This chain uses TRBV5-6 with TRBJ2-2; 8 bases match TRBD1. CDR3 length: 15 residues. After removal of 3 bases from V and 5 bases from J, the junction contained 6 bases not matched to a gene. Germline V gives CDR1 SGHDT, CDR2 YYEEEE. The CDR3 sequence: CASSWTGWRTGELFF. CDR3 sequence (DNA): TGTGCCAGCAGCTGGACAGGGTGGCGAACCGGGGAGCTGTTTTTT.

This rearrangement joins TRBV3-1 (or the pseudogene TRBV3-2) to TRBJ1-1; D is undetermined. The length of the CDR3 is 15 residues. The germline gives CDR1 LGHDT, CDR2 YNNKEL (reference sequence). The ends were cut back, 1 base at V and 0 bases at J, with 9 bases in the middle. This CDR3 reads CASSQGAGMNTEAFF. The CDR3 region has the DNA TGTGCCAGCAGCCAAGGGGCGGGAATGAACACTGAAGCTTTCTTT.

The chain couples TRBV29-1 to TRBJ1-2; D might be TRBD1 (5 bases). This CDR3 spans 12 amino acids. Germline V gives CDR1 SQVTM, CDR2 ANQGSEA. The germline V and J ends were trimmed by 0 bases and 13 bases, with 15 bases remaining between them. The CDR3 DNA follows: TGCAGCGTTGAAGATACAAGCAGGGTATCCACCTTC. Translated: CSVEDTSRVSTF.

This chain connects TRBV7-8 to TRBJ2-1; the match to TRBD1 covers 7 bases. The length of the CDR3 is 15 residues. Trimming cost V 2 bases and J 1 base; bases outside gene matches: 2. The V gene's germline CDR1 is SGHVS and CDR2 FQNEAQ. The CDR3 nucleotides are TGTGCCAGCAGCTTAACAGGGGCTTCCTACAATGAGCAGTTCTTC. Its translation is CASSLTGASYNEQFF.

On this clone itself: A junction boundary mismatches the germline segment, possibly from a read error. This chain uses TRBV7-3 with TRBJ2-5; possible D gene TRBD1, 5 bases. CDR1 SGHTA and CDR2 FQGTGA come from the germline V gene. This CDR3 is built from 13 residues. CDR3 sequence: CASSLNRQDTQYF. Here the CDR3 DNA reads TGTGCCAGCAGCTTAAACAGGCAAGACACCCAGTACTTC. Full variable domain (remainder filled in from reference TRBV7-3 and TRBJ2-5): GAGVSQTPSNKVTEKGKYVELRCDPISGHTALYWYRQSLGQGPEFLIYFQGTGAADDSGLPNDRFFAVRPEGSVSTLKIQRTERGDSAVYLCASSLNRQDTQYFGPGTRLLVL.

This clone was seen a single time. The rearrangement links TRBV15 to TRBJ2-3, with D maybe TRBD1 (6 bases). The CDR3 sequence is 16 residues long. Germline V gene sequence: CDR1 LNHNV, CDR2 YYDKDF (reference sequence). Trimming took 0 bases from V and 7 from J, leaving 17 bases between them. The CDR3 sequence is CATSRDSWGRSNTQYF. The CDR3 DNA sequence: TGTGCCACCAGCAGAGATAGCTGGGGGCGATCAAATACGCAGTATTTT.

The V gene is TRBV27, the J gene TRBJ2-4, with a possible D match to TRBD1 (5 bases). The CDR3 is 14 amino acids. Germline V lookup: CDR1 MNHEY, CDR2 SMNVEV (reference sequence). The V gene lost 4 bases and the J gene lost 7 bases, with 14 bases spanning the gap. CDR3 nucleotides: TGTGCCAGCAGTTCCAGGGTTTTGGCGAACATTCAGTACTTC. It codes for CASSSRVLANIQYF.

This clone was counted only a few times. J is TRBJ2-1 and V is TRBV3-1 (or the pseudogene TRBV3-2); D is perhaps TRBD1 (5 bases). The CDR3 extends over 14 amino acids. Trimming cost V 7 bases and J 7 bases, with 17 bases left between them. Germline V gene data show CDR1 as LGHDT and CDR2 as YNNKEL (reference sequence). The CDR3 loop is CASKGSGYQNEQFF. The CDR3 DNA reads TGTGCCAGCAAGGGGTCGGGTTACCAAAATGAGCAGTTCTTC.

The rearrangement links TRBV4-3 to TRBJ2-1; 10 nucleotides match TRBD2. This CDR3 is 16 amino acids long. The germline gives CDR1 LGHNA, CDR2 YSLEER. Losses at the gene ends were 4 bases for V and 4 bases for J; bases not matched to a gene: 7. The CDR3 bases are TGCGCCAGCAGCCCGACTGTAGCGGGGGGTTACAATGAGCAGTTCTTC. Its translation: CASSPTVAGGYNEQFF.

This chain links TRBV7-8 with TRBJ2-5; D possibly corresponds to TRBD2 (6 bases). Germline CDR1 is SGHVS and CDR2 is FQNEAQ. Trimming removed 5 bases at V and 5 bases at J, with 9 bases between. The CDR3 is 12 amino acids. This chain's CDR3 is CASSRGRETQYF. CDR3 nucleotide sequence: TGTGCCAGCAGCCGGGGGAGGGAGACCCAGTACTTC. The full variable domain, its missing parts supplied by reference TRBV7-8 and TRBJ2-5, is GAGVSQSPRYKVAKRGQDVALRCDPISGHVSLFWYQQALGQGPEFLTYFQNEAQLDKSGLPSDRFFAERPEGSVSTLKIQRTQQEDSAVYLCASSRGRETQYFGPGTRLLVL.

This chain joins TRBV3-1 (or the pseudogene TRBV3-2) and TRBJ1-2; TRBD1 agrees at 9 bases. The germline V gene encodes CDR1 LGHDT and CDR2 YNNKEL (reference sequence). This CDR3 region has 14 residues. V gave up 2 bases and J gave up 6 bases; unmatched junction bases: 4. The CDR3 coding sequence is TGTGCCAGCAGCCAAACGGGACAGGGAGATGGCTACACCTTC. This gives the protein CASSQTGQGDGYTF.

This clone appeared once. This chain links TRBV5-6 with TRBJ2-3; D is perhaps TRBD2 (6 bases). The V gene's germline CDR1 is SGHDT and CDR2 YYEEEE. The CDR3 is 17 amino acids. V gave up 0 bases and J gave up 4 bases, with 18 bases separating them. CDR3 nucleotides: TGTGCCAGCAGCTTGGCCGGGCGGCGGGGTAGGGCAGATACGCAGTATTTT. It codes for CASSLAGRRGRADTQYF.

The chain has TRBV12-3 or TRBV12-4 and TRBJ1-2; TRBD1 might be the D (6 bases). Between the trimmed V and J ends, which lost 7 bases and 14 bases, there was a span of 23 bases. The CDR3 is made up of 13 amino acids. The CDR3 DNA is TGTGCCAGCACTATCGTAGGGGGTGACAGAAAAACCTTC. It is translated as CASTIVGGDRKTF.

This clone showed up just once. The rearrangement links TRBV6-5 to TRBJ2-3; 7 positions agree with TRBD1. V shed 0 bases and J 2 bases; nucleotides not matched to a gene: 2. Germline values: CDR1 MNHEY, CDR2 SVGAGI. The CDR3 loop spans 15 amino acids. Here the CDR3 reads CASSYSGTDTDTQYF. CDR3 nucleotide sequence: TGTGCCAGCAGTTACTCCGGGACAGACACAGATACGCAGTATTTT.

This clone came up a few times. V gene TRBV27 combines with J gene TRBJ1-5; D not resolved. The V end was cut by 6 bases, the J end by 3 bases, with 9 bases between. This CDR3 has 13 residues. Germline values: CDR1 MNHEY, CDR2 SMNVEV (reference sequence). This CDR3 reads CASRHADNQPQHF. The DNA of the CDR3 is TGTGCCAGCAGACATGCCGACAATCAGCCCCAGCATTTT.

This clone appeared a few times. V and J are TRBV9 and TRBJ2-7; D perhaps matches TRBD1 (6 bases). Germline CDR1 and CDR2: SGDLS and YYNGEE. V dropped 3 bases and J dropped 0 bases, with 10 bases sitting between them. This CDR3 comprises 14 residues. The CDR3 nucleotides are TGTGCCAGCAGCGATGAGGGACACTCCTACGAGCAGTACTTC. It specifies CASSDEGHSYEQYF.